One T cell receptor beta chain is described in this entry. Trimming removed 1 base from V and 5 bases from J, with 6 bases in between. This CDR3 contains 13 residues. The V gene's germline CDR1 is MDHEN and CDR2 SYDVKM. This sample is part of a study of T cells after yellow fever vaccination. TCRdb ran MiXCR on the 5' RACE reads and lists one entry per CDR3 protein. The sample carries around 360,000 distinct CDR3 sequences, 11% recorded once. This rearrangement joins TRBV28 to TRBJ1-5; no firm D call. The TCR comes from a man between 18 and 29 years old who received the YFV17D yellow fever vaccine. The specimen comprised PBMCs, sampled on the day of the first yellow fever vaccination. The CDR3 nucleotides are TGTGCCAGCAGTTTATCCGGGGATCAGCCCCAGCATTTT. It translates to CASSLSGDQPQHF.